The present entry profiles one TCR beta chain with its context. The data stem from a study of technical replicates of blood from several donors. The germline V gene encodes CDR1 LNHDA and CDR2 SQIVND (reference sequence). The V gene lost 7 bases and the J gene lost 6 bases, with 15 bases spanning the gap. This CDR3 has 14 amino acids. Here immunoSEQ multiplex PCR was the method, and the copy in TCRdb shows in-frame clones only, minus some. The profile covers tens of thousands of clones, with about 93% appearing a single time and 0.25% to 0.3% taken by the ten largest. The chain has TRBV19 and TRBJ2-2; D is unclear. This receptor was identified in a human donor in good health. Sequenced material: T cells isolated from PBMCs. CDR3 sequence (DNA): TGTGCCAGTATGTACAGAAGGCGTCCCGGGGAGCTGTTTTTT. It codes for CASMYRRRPGELFF.